Sequencing of this TCR beta chain was carried out in a study of technical replicates of blood from several donors (dated by TCRdb to 2015 to 2018). Note on this clone: It has no known antigen specificity. Base-call qualities are not available, and no considerably larger clone is one nucleotide away.

Receptor amplification or capture employed the immunoSEQ multiplex PCR assay. Entries here come from immuneACCESS through TCRdb and include only in-frame sequences with V and J called. Some clones fail to appear in such tables; in the studies checked, an unresolved V gene covers under half of the shortfall, and the cause of the remainder is unknown. The sample profile shows tens of thousands of clones; 95% to 98% of them were found once. Jointly, the top ten make up over 0.2% of the sample. This TCR was recovered from a human donor in good health. Material: T cells isolated from PBMCs.

The DNA sequence is as follows: TGCGCCAGCAGTGAAAACTTCCAAGAGACCCAGTACTTC. This yields the protein CASSENFQETQYF. This chain joins TRBV10-1 to TRBJ2-5; there is no confident call for the D gene. Reading from cysteine to phenylalanine, the CDR3 counts 13 amino acids. Only the CDR3 DNA stays, 39 bases, in frame from base 1. CDR1 WNHNN and CDR2 SYGVQD were looked up in the germline V gene (reference sequence). V is cut by 3 bases and J by 1 base, and the space between the germline ends is 6 bases.